This entry describes one TCR beta chain. The immunoSEQ assay was v3. Here immunoSEQ multiplex PCR was the method, and the copy in TCRdb shows in-frame clones only, minus some. Here the sample spans approximately 22,000 clones, approximately 70% being singletons. The data were obtained in a study of TIL therapy for anti-PD-1-resistant metastatic lung cancer. In the study overall: Median tumor mutation burden was 1.5 mutations per megabase.

The CDR3 is made up of 12 amino acids. Germline CDR1 SGHNT, CDR2 YYREEE (reference sequence). V was trimmed by 0 bases and J by 3 bases, leaving 3 bases between them. Described time point: pre-treatment sample, taken before nivolumab and TIL therapy. This sequence joins TRBV5-4 and TRBJ2-5; unclear D gene. The receptor was isolated from a person between 25 and 79 years old with non-small cell lung cancer. The sequencing used blood, collected at baseline. CDR3 region: CASSLVEETQYF. DNA for the CDR3: TGTGCCAGCAGCTTGGTGGAAGAGACCCAGTACTTC.